This TCR beta chain emerged from a study of PD-L1 blockade in urothelial cancer. The CDR3 sequence is 12 residues long. V lost 7 bases and J lost 3, with 10 bases in between. Germline values: CDR1 MNHEY, CDR2 SMNVEV (reference sequence). Profiled with immunoSEQ multiplex PCR; TCRdb holds only in-frame clones, not every one. The sample records about 87,000 clones, 70% to 90% being singletons. As to time point: pretreatment peripheral blood. This sequence originates from a woman older than 75 with urothelial cancer. The sequences come from PBMCs, collected around atezolizumab (anti-PD-L1) treatment. The chain carries TRBV27 and TRBJ2-7; maybe TRBD2 (5 bases). The CDR3 sequence: CASMGSGYEQYF. CDR3 sequence (DNA): TGTGCCAGCATGGGCAGCGGCTACGAGCAGTACTTC.